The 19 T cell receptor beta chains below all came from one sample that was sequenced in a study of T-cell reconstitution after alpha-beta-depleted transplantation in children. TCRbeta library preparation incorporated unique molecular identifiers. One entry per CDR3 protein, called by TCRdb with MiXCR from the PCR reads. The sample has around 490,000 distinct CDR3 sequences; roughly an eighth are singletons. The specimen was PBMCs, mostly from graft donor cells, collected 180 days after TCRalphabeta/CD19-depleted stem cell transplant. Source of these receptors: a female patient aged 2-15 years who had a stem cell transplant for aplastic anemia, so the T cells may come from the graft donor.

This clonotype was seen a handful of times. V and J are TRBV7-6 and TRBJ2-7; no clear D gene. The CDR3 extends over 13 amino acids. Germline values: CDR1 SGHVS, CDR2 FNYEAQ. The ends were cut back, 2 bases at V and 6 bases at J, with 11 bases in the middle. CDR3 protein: CASSLTHLREQYF. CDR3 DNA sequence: TGTGCCAGCAGCTTAACCCATCTCCGCGAGCAGTACTTC.

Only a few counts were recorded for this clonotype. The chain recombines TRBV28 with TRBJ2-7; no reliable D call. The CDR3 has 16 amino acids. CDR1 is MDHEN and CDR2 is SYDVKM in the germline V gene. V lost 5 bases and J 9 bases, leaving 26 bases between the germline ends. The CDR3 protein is CASSPSPVSRRFGQYF. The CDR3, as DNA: TGTGCCAGCAGTCCTTCCCCGGTCAGCCGACGCTTTGGGCAGTACTTC.

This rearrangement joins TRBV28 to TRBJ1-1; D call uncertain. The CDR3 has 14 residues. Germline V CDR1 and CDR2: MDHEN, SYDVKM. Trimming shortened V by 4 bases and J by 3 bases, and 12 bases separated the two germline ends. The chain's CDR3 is CASSYDKGYTEAFF. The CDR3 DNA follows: TGTGCCAGCAGTTATGATAAAGGGTACACTGAAGCTTTCTTT.

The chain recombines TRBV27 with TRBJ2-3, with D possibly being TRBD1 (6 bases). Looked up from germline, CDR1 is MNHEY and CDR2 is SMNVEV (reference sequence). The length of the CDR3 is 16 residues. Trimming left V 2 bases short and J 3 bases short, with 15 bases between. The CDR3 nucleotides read TGTGCCAGCAGTTTAATCTGGACAGTTGAAACAGATACGCAGTATTTT. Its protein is CASSLIWTVETDTQYF.

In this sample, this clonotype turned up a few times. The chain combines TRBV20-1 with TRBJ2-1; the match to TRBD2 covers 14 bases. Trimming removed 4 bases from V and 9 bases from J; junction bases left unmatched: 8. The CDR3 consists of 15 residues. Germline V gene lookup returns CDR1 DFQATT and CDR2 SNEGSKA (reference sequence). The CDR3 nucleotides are TGCAGTGCTACGACCGGGACTAGCGGGAGTGGTGAGCAGTTCTTC. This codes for CSATTGTSGSGEQFF.

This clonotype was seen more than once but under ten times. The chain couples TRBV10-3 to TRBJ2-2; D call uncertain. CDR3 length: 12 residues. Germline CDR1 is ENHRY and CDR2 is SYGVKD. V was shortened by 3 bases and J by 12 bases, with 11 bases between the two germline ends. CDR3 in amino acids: CAISELGSKLFF. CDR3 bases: TGTGCCATCAGTGAATTGGGTAGTAAGCTGTTTTTT.

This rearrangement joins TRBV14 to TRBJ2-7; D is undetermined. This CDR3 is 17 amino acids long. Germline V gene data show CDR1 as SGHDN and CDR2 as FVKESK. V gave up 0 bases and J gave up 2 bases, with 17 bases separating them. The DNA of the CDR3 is TGTGCCAGCAGCCAAGACGATTCGTTGGTAGGAACCTACGAGCAGTACTTC. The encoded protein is CASSQDDSLVGTYEQYF.

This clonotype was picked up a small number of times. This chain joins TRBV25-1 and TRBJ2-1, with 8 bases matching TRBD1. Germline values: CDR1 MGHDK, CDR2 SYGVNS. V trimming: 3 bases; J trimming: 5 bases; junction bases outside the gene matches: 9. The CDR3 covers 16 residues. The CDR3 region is CASSDPSRDRNNEQFF. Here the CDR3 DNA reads TGTGCCAGCAGTGACCCCTCCCGGGACAGGAACAATGAGCAGTTCTTC.

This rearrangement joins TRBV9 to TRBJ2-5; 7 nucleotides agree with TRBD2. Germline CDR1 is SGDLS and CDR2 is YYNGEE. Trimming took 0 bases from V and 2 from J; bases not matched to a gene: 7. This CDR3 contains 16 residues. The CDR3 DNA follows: TGTGCCAGCAGCGTAGATCAAGCGGGGATACAAGAGACCCAGTACTTC. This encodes CASSVDQAGIQETQYF.

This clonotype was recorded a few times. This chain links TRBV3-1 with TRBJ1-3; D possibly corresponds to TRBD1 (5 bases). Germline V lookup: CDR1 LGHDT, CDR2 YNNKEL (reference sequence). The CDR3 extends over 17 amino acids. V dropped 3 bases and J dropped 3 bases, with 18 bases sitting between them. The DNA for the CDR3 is TGTGCCAGCAGCCATTCAGGGAAGGCGGCTGGTGGAAACACCATATATTTT. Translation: CASSHSGKAAGGNTIYF.

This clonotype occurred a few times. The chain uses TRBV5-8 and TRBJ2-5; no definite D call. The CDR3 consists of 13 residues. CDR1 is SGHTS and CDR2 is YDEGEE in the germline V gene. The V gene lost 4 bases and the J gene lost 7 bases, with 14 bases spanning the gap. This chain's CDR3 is CASSPGQWGTQYF. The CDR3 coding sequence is TGTGCCAGCAGCCCCGGTCAGTGGGGGACCCAGTACTTC.

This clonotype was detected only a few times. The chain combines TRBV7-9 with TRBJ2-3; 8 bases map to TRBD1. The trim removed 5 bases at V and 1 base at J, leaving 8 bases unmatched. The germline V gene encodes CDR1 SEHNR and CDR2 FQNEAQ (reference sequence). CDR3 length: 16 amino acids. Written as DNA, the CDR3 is TGTGCCAGCAGCGCACCCAGGGGGCCGGGCACAGATACGCAGTATTTT. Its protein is CASSAPRGPGTDTQYF.

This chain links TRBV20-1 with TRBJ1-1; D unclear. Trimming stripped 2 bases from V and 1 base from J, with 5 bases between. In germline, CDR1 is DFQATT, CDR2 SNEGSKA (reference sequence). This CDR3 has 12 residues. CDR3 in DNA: TGCAGTGCTAGATCCCCGAACACTGAAGCTTTCTTT. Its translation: CSARSPNTEAFF.

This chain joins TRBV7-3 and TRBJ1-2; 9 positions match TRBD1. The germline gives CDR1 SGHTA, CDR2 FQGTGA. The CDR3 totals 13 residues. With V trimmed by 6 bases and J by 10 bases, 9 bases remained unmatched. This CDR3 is CASSTTRDRDYTF. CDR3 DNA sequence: TGTGCCAGCAGTACTACTCGGGACAGGGACTACACCTTC.

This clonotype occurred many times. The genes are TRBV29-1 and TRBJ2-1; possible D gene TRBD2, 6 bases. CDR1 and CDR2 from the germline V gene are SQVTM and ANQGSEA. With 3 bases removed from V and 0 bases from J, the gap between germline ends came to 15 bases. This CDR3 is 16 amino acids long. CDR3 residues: CSVDLAGTPSYNEQFF. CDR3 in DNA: TGCAGCGTTGACCTGGCGGGGACCCCCTCCTACAATGAGCAGTTCTTC.

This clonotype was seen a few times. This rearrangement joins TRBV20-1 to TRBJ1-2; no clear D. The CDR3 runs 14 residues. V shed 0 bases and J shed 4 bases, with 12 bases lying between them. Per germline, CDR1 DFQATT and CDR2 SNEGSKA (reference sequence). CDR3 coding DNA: TGCAGTGCTAGAGATTCGGCGGAAGTCTATGGCTACACCTTC. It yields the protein CSARDSAEVYGYTF.

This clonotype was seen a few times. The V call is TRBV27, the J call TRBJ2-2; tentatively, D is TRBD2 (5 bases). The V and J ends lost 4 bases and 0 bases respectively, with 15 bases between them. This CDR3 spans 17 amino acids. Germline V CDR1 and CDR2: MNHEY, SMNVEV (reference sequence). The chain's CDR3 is CASSSTWGASNTGELFF. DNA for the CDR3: TGTGCCAGCAGTTCGACTTGGGGAGCGTCGAACACCGGGGAGCTGTTTTTT.

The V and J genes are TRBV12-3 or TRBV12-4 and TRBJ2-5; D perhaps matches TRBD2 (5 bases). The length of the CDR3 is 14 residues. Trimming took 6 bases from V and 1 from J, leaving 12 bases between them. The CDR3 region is CASSPARVQETQYF. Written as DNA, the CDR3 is TGTGCCAGCAGCCCCGCGCGGGTCCAAGAGACCCAGTACTTC.

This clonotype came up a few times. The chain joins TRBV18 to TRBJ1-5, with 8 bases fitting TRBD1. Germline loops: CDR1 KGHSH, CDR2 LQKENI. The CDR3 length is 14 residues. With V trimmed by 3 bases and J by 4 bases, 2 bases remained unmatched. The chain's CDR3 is CASSPTGANQPQHF. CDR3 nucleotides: TGTGCCAGCTCACCGACAGGGGCTAATCAGCCCCAGCATTTT. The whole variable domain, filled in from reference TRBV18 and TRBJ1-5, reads NAGVMQNPRHLVRRRGQEARLRCSPMKGHSHVYWYRQLPEEGLKFMVYLQKENIIDESGMPKERFSAEFPKEGPSILRIQQVVRGDSAAYFCASSPTGANQPQHFGDGTRLSIL.